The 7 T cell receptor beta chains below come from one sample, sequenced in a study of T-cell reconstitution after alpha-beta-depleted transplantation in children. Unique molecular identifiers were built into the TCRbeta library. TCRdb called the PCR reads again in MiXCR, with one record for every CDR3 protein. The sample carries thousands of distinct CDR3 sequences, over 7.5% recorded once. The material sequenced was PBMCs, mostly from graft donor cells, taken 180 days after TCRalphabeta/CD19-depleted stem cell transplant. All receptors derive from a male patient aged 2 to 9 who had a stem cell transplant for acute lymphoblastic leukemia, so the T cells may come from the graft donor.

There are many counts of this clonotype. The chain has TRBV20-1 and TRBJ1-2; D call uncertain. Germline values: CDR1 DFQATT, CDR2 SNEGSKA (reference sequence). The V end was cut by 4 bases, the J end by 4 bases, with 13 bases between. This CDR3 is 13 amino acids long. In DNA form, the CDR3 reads TGCAGTGCTACCGGGCCAGGATCCTATGGCTACACCTTC. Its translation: CSATGPGSYGYTF.

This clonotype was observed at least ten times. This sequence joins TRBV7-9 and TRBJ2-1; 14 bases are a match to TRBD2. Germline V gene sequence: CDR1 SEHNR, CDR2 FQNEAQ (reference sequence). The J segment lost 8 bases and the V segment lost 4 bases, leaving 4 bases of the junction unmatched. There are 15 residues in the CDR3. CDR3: CASSSGLAGVYEQFF. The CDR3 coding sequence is TGTGCCAGCAGCTCGGGACTAGCGGGAGTTTATGAGCAGTTCTTC.

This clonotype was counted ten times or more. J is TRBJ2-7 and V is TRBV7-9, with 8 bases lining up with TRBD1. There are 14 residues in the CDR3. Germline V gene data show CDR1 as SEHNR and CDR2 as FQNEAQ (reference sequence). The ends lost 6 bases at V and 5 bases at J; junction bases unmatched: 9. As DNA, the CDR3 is TGTGCCAGCAGGCAGGCAGGGGGCTTACACGAGCAGTACTTC. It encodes CASRQAGGLHEQYF.

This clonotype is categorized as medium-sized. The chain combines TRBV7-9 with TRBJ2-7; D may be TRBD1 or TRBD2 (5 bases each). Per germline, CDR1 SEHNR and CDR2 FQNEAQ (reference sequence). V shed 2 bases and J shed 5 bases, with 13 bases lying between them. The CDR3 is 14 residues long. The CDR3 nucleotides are TGTGCCAGCAGCTTACTCCGTCGGGGCCACGAGCAGTACTTC. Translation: CASSLLRRGHEQYF.

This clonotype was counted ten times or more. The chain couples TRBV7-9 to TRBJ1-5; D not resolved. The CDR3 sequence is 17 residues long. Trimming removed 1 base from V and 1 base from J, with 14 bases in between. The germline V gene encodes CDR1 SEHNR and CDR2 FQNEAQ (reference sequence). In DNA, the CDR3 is TGTGCCAGCAGCTTAGGTTTGGCGGGATCAAGCAATCAGCCCCAGCATTTT. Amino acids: CASSLGLAGSSNQPQHF.

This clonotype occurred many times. As DNA, the CDR3 is TGTGCCAGCAGCCCCGGGGACAGCTTTTATAATTCACCCCTCCACTTT. This translates into CASSPGDSFYNSPLHF. J is TRBJ1-6 and V is TRBV7-9, with 7 bases matching TRBD1. V was clipped by 5 bases and J by 4 bases; unmatched bases: 8. CDR3 length equals 16 residues. CDR1 SEHNR and CDR2 FQNEAQ come from the germline V gene (reference sequence). Using reference TRBV7-9 and TRBJ1-6 for the parts outside the CDR3, the full variable domain is DTGVSQNPRHKITKRGQNVTFRCDPISEHNRLYWYRQTLGQGPEFLTYFQNEAQLEKSRLLSDRFSAERPKGSFSTLEIQRTEQGDSAMYLCASSPGDSFYNSPLHFGNGTRLTVT.

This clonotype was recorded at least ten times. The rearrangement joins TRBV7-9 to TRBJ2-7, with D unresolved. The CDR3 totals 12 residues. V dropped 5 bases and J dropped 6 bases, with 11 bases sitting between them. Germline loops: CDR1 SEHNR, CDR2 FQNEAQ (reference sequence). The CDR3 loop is CASSAFHGEQYF. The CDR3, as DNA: TGTGCCAGCAGCGCATTTCACGGCGAGCAGTACTTC.